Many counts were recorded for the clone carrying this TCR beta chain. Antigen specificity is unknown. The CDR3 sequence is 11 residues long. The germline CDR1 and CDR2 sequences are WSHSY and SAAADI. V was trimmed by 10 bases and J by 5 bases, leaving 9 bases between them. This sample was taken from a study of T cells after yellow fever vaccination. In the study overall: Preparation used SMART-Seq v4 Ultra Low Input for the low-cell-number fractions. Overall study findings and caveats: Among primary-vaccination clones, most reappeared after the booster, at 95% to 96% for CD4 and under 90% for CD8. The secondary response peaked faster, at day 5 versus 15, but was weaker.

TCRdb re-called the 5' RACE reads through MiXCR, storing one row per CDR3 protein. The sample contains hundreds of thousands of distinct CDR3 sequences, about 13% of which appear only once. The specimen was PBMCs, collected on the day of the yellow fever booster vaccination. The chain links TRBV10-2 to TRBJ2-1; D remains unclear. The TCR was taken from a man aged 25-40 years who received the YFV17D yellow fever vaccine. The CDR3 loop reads CATALDNEQFF. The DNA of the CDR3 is TGCGCCACAGCACTCGACAATGAGCAGTTCTTC.